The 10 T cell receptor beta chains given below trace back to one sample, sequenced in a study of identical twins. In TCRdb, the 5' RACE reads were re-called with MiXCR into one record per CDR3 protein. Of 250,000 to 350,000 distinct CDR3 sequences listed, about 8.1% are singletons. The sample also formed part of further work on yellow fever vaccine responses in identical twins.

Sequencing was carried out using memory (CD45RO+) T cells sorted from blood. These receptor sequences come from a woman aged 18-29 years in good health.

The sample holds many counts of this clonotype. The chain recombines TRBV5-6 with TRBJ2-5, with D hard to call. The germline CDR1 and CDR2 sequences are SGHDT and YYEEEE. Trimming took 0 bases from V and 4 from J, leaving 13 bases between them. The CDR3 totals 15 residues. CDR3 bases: TGTGCCAGCAGCTTGGAGGTTTACCGCGGAGAGACCCAGTACTTC. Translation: CASSLEVYRGETQYF.

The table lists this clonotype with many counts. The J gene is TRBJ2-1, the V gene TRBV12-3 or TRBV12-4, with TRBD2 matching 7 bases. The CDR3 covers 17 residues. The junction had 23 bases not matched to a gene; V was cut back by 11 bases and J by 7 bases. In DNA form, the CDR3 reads TGTGCCTTCAGCCGAAAACAACTAGCGAGCTTAGGGAATGAGCAGTTCTTC. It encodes CAFSRKQLASLGNEQFF.

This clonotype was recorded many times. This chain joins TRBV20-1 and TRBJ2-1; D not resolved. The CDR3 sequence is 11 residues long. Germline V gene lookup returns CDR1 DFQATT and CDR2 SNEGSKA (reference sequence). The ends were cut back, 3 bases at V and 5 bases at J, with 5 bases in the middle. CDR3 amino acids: CSASWDNEQFF. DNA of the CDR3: TGCAGTGCTAGTTGGGACAATGAGCAGTTCTTC.

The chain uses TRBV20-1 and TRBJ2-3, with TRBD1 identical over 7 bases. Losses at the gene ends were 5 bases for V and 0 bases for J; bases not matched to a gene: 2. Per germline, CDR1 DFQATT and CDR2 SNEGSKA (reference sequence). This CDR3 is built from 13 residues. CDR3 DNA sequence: TGCAGTGCTGAGACAGGGAGCACAGATACGCAGTATTTT. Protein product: CSAETGSTDTQYF.

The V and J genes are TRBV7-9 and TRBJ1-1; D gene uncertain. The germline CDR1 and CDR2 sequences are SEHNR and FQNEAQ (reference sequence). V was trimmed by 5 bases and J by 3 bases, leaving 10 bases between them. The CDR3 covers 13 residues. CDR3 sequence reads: CASSVVVYTEAFF. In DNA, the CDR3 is TGTGCCAGCAGCGTCGTAGTCTACACTGAAGCTTTCTTT.

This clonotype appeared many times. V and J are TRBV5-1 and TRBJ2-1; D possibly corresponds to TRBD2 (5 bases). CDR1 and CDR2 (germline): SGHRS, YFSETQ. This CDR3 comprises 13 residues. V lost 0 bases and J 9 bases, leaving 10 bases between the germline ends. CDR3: CASSLAGISEQFF. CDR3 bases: TGCGCCAGCAGCTTGGCCGGGATTAGTGAGCAGTTCTTC.

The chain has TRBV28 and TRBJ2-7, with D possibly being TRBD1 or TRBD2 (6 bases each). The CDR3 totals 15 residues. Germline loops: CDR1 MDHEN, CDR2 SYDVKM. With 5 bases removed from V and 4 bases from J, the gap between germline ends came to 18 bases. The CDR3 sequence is CASSHPDGGGYEQYF. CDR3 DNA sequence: TGTGCCAGCAGTCACCCCGACGGGGGCGGGTACGAGCAGTACTTC.

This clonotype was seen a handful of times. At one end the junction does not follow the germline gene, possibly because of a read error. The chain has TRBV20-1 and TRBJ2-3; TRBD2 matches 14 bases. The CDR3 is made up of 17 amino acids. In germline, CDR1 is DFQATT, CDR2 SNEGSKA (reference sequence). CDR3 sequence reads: CCARDETSGGGTDTQYF. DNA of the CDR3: TGCTGTGCTAGAGATGAGACTAGCGGGGGGGGCACAGATACGCAGTATTTT.

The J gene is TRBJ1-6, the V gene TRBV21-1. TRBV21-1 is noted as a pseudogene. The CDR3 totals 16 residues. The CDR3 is CASSKTQGTWNSPLHF. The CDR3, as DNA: TGTGCCAGCAGCAAAACGCAGGGAACTTGGAATTCACCCCTCCACTTT.

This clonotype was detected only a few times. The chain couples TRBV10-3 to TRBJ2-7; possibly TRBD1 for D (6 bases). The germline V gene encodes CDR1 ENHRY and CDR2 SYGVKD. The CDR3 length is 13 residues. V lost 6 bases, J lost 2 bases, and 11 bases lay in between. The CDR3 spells CAIRPGTTYEQYF. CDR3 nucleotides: TGTGCCATCAGACCCGGGACAACCTACGAGCAGTACTTC.